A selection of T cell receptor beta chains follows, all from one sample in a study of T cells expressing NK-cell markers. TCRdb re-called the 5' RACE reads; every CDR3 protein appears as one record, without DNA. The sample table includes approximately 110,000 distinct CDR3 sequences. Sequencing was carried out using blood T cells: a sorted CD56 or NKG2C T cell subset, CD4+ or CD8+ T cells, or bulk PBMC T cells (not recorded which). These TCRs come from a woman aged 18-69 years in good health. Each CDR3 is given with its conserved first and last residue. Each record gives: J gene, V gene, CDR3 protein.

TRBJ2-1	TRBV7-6	CASSLAGPNNEQFF
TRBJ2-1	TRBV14	CASGGGPRSYNEQFF
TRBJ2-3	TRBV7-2	CASSLPGSTDTQYF
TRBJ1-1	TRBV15	CATTSRDRGEAFF
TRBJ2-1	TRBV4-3	CASSHFRQGHSYNEQFF
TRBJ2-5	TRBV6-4	CASSLGPQETQYF
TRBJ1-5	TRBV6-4	CASSPGLGGNQPQHF
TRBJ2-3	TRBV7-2	CASAGGGAGNRGSQYF
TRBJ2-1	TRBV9	CASSPSSGGVDEQFF
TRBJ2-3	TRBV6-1	CASSERQGPDTQYF
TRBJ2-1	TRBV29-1	CSVVGGADYNEQFF
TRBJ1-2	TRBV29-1	CSVHGTDNYGYTF
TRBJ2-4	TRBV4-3	CASSQGPPEGIQYF
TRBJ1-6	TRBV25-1	CASSEAWVYSPLHF
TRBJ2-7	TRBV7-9	CASSEAGTSGRSYEQYF
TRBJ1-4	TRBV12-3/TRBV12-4	CASSSPATNEKLFF
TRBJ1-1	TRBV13	CASSLVAWNTEAFF
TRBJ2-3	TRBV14	CASSQARLAGVPRDTQYF
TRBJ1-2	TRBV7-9	CASSLDRSLTGYTF
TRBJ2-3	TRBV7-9	CASSPSGGAGDTQYF
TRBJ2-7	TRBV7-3	CASSPGTNSYEQYF
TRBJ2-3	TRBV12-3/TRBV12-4	CASSPDSSDTQYF
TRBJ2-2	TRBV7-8	CASSLKIASGELFF
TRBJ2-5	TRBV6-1	CASRHGGGPYQETQYF
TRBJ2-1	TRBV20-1	CSARELAGGSYNEQFF
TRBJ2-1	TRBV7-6	CASSSPIRESPYNEQFF
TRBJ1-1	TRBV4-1	CASSPQGVLNTEAFF
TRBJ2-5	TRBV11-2	CASTTYQETQYF
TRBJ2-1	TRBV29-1	CSVEWFRRIDEQFF
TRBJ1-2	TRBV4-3	CASSQGPGTVYGYTF
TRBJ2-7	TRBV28	CASSLSGQGGMFEQYF
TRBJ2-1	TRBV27	CASRTGTPSNEQFF
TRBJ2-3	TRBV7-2	CASSLLTRDTQYF
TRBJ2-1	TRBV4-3	CASSQDSGRLNEQFF
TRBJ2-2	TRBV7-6	CASSHLSGGPNTGELFF
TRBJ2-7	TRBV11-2	CASSLRKGLAGYEQYF
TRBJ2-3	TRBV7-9	CASSYGVDTQYF
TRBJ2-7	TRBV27	CASSLTSGLSSYEQYF
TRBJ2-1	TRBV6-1	CASSESVAGGHNEQFF
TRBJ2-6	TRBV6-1	CASYGPSGANVLTF
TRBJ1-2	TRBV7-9	CASSLDPGYYGYTF
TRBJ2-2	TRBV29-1	CSERDRGTGELFF
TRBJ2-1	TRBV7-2	CASSFSGAPRSSYNEQFF
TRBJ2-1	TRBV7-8	CASSLTSGSIHEQFF
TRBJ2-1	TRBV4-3	CASSQDGVTSSYNEQFF
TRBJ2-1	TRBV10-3	CAISVSGSSYNEQFF
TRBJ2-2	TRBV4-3	CASSQGLAGIGELFF